The 17 T cell receptor beta chains below all came from one sample that was sequenced in a study of T cell responses to AZD1222 COVID-19 vaccine. The data were produced by immunoSEQ multiplex PCR, yet TCRdb's version contains in-frame clones alone and is incomplete. The sample has some 84,000 clones; roughly 85% are singletons. The sample was peripheral blood, taken 28 days after the second AZD1222 dose. These receptors were collected from an adult who received the AZD1222 COVID-19 vaccine.

J is TRBJ1-2 and V is TRBV5-5; TRBD1 matches at 7 bases. The CDR3 is 15 residues long. V gave up 4 bases and J gave up 4 bases; unmatched junction bases: 10. Germline V lookup: CDR1 SGHKS, CDR2 YYEKEE (reference sequence). DNA of the CDR3: TGTGCCAGCAGCAGTGGGACAGCCCGGGGCTATGGCTACACCTTC. This translates into CASSSGTARGYGYTF. Combining the CDR3 with reference TRBV5-5 and TRBJ1-2 gives the whole variable domain DAGVTQSPTHLIKTRGQQVTLRCSPISGHKSVSWYQQVLGQGPQFIFQYYEKEERGRGNFPDRFSARQFPNYSSELNVNALLLGDSALYLCASSSGTARGYGYTFGSGTRLTVV.

The chain couples TRBV7-3 to TRBJ1-2, with D hard to call. Germline V lookup: CDR1 SGHTA, CDR2 FQGTGA. V lost 8 bases, J lost 1 base, and 8 bases lay in between. This CDR3 has 12 amino acids. CDR3 in amino acids: CASGDNNYGYTF. CDR3 DNA: TGTGCCAGCGGCGACAATAACTATGGCTACACCTTC.

The chain carries TRBV5-1 and TRBJ2-3, with 13 bases fitting TRBD2. Germline V lookup: CDR1 SGHRS, CDR2 YFSETQ. With V trimmed by 4 bases and J by 2 bases, 4 bases remained unmatched. This CDR3 comprises 16 residues. In DNA form, the CDR3 reads TGCGCCAGCAGCCTGACTAGCGGGGGGTTCACAGATACGCAGTATTTT. This translates into CASSLTSGGFTDTQYF.

J is TRBJ2-1 and V is TRBV7-3; weak D call: TRBD2 (6 bases). Germline CDR1 and CDR2: SGHTA and FQGTGA. This CDR3 has 16 residues. Trimming took 2 bases from V and 3 from J, leaving 14 bases between them. Here the CDR3 reads CASSLWGGANYNEQFF. CDR3 sequence (DNA): TGTGCCAGCAGCTTATGGGGCGGGGCTAACTACAATGAGCAGTTCTTC.

In this sample, this clone turned up once. This chain connects TRBV2 to TRBJ2-7; TRBD1 is a possible D gene (6 bases). Germline lookup yields CDR1 SNHLY and CDR2 FYNNEI. Deletions cut 3 bases from V and 5 bases from J, with 14 bases between. The CDR3 has 14 amino acids. CDR3 in DNA: TGTGCCAGCAGTGATTCTGGGGGCACCCACGAGCAGTACTTC. Translating it yields CASSDSGGTHEQYF.

The chain recombines TRBV4-2 with TRBJ2-7; possibly TRBD1 for D (5 bases). Germline CDR1 reads LGHNA; CDR2 reads YNFKEQ. With 4 bases removed from V and 6 bases from J, the gap between germline ends came to 7 bases. The CDR3 runs 11 residues. Written as DNA, the CDR3 is TGTGCCAGCAGCCTCCAGGGCGAGCAGTACTTC. Residues: CASSLQGEQYF.

The V call is TRBV18, the J call TRBJ2-2; TRBD1 agrees at 7 bases. The trim removed 5 bases at V and 0 bases at J, leaving 12 bases unmatched. CDR3 length equals 18 residues. Germline V CDR1 and CDR2: KGHSH, LQKENI. Here the CDR3 reads CASSTPQGENTNTGELFF. CDR3 bases: TGTGCCAGCTCAACTCCCCAGGGGGAAAACACGAACACCGGGGAGCTGTTTTTT.

V and J are TRBV4-1 and TRBJ1-6; TRBD1 matches 8 bases. This CDR3 spans 19 amino acids. Germline V gene sequence: CDR1 MGHRA, CDR2 YSYEKL. The V and J ends lost 0 bases and 14 bases, in that order; junction bases with no gene match: 21. The CDR3 DNA sequence: TGCGCCAGCAGCCAAGATCCCTGGACAGGGTATCCTGGGATGGGGGCCCTCCACTTT. Its protein is CASSQDPWTGYPGMGALHF.

This rearrangement joins TRBV28 to TRBJ2-1; 14 bases are shared with TRBD2. CDR1 is MDHEN and CDR2 is SYDVKM in the germline V gene. The CDR3 extends over 16 amino acids. V was pared by 4 bases and J by 7 bases, with 6 bases of the junction left unmatched. The CDR3 nucleotides are TGTGCCAGCAGTTCCGGACTAGCGGGGGGTCCAAATGAGCAGTTCTTC. This encodes CASSSGLAGGPNEQFF.

This clone has a handful of counts. The chain carries TRBV23-1 and TRBJ1-2; 9 nucleotides agree with TRBD1. TRBV23-1 carries the ORF label, with uncertain function. The CDR3 runs 17 residues. Trimming cost V 8 bases and J 3 bases; bases outside gene matches: 16. This CDR3 reads CASYRTHRGRMDYGYTF. The CDR3 bases are TGCGCCAGCTACCGAACCCACAGGGGGCGTATGGACTATGGCTACACCTTC.

V is TRBV9 and J is TRBJ2-7, with 8 bases that match TRBD2. The V gene end was trimmed by 4 bases and the J gene end by 9 bases; junction bases not matched to a gene: 9. The CDR3 sequence is 13 residues long. The V gene's germline CDR1 is SGDLS and CDR2 YYNGEE. The CDR3 DNA reads as TGTGCCAGCAGCCCCACGGGAGGGAAAGGGCAGTACTTC. Its translation is CASSPTGGKGQYF.

The V and J genes are TRBV3-1 (or the pseudogene TRBV3-2) and TRBJ1-2, with D hard to call. The germline V gene encodes CDR1 LGHDT and CDR2 YNNKEL (reference sequence). Trimming cost V 3 bases and J 8 bases, with 13 bases left between them. The length of the CDR3 is 13 residues. CDR3 DNA sequence: TGTGCCAGCAGCCAGGGGTTTTATATCGGCTACACCTTC. As protein: CASSQGFYIGYTF.

The chain is built from TRBV11-2 and TRBJ2-5; D unresolved. The CDR3 has 12 amino acids. The germline V and J ends were trimmed by 3 bases and 5 bases, with 7 bases remaining between them. Germline CDR1 and CDR2: SGHAT and FQNNGV. As DNA, the CDR3 is TGTGCCAGCAGCTTGATGGACGAGACCCAGTACTTC. Protein product: CASSLMDETQYF. Supplemented by reference TRBV11-2 and TRBJ2-5, the full variable domain reads EAGVAQSPRYKIIEKRQSVAFWCNPISGHATLYWYQQILGQGPKLLIQFQNNGVVDDSQLPKDRFSAERLKGVDSTLKIQPAKLEDSAVYLCASSLMDETQYFGPGTRLLVL.

The genes are TRBV4-2 and TRBJ1-2; TRBD1 agrees at 9 bases. Germline V lookup: CDR1 LGHNA, CDR2 YNFKEQ. The CDR3 runs to 17 residues. J was trimmed by 5 bases and V by 3 bases; bases with no gene match: 13. The CDR3 spells CASSHPTLPGQGYGYTF. CDR3 sequence (DNA): TGTGCCAGCAGCCATCCGACACTACCGGGACAGGGATATGGCTACACCTTC.

This chain connects TRBV5-8 to TRBJ1-2, with D hard to call. This CDR3 comprises 15 residues. V shed 4 bases and J shed 0 bases, with 13 bases lying between them. Germline assignment: CDR1 SGHTS and CDR2 YDEGEE. The CDR3 DNA follows: TGTGCCAGCAGCCGGGGTAGATCAGCTAACTATGGCTACACCTTC. This encodes CASSRGRSANYGYTF.

The gene calls are TRBV13 and TRBJ2-7; no definite D call. CDR1 and CDR2 (germline): PRHDT, FYEKMQ (reference sequence). The CDR3 covers 15 residues. The V end lost 5 bases, the J end lost 4 bases, and 18 bases lay between the germline ends. CDR3 nucleotides: TGTGCCAGCAGCGCGAAAGGTGGTGGATTGTACGAGCAGTACTTC. It encodes CASSAKGGGLYEQYF. The entire variable domain, with the rest obtained from reference TRBV13 and TRBJ2-7, is as follows: AAGVIQSPRHLIKEKRETATLKCYPIPRHDTVYWYQQGPGQDPQFLISFYEKMQSDKGSIPDRFSAQQFSDYHSELNMSSLELGDSALYFCASSAKGGGLYEQYFGPGTRLTVT.

The chain is built from TRBV19 and TRBJ2-1; D perhaps matches TRBD2 (6 bases). The germline V gene encodes CDR1 LNHDA and CDR2 SQIVND (reference sequence). V was clipped by 4 bases and J by 10 bases, with 11 bases between them. The CDR3 loop spans 12 amino acids. CDR3 DNA sequence: TGTGCCAGTAGTAGTGCGGGGAAAGAGCAGTTCTTC. Protein: CASSSAGKEQFF.